The 25 T cell receptor beta chains listed next were all sequenced from one sample in a study of T-cell reconstitution after alpha-beta-depleted transplantation in children. Preparing the TCRbeta library involved the use of unique molecular identifiers. TCRdb used MiXCR to reprocess the PCR reads, holding one entry per CDR3 protein. The data contain 150,000 to 250,000 distinct CDR3 sequences, about 14% of them singletons. This material consisted of PBMCs from the stem cell graft donor, taken from the stem cell graft. The source of these receptors is a human donor who donated a stem cell graft to a child with acute lymphoblastic leukemia.

This clonotype occurred many times. The chain is built from TRBV10-2 and TRBJ2-7; TRBD2 might be the D (6 bases). Trimming cost V 0 bases and J 7 bases, with 16 bases left between them. The CDR3 contains 15 residues. Germline loops: CDR1 WSHSY, CDR2 SAAADI. In DNA, the CDR3 is TGCGCCAGCAGTGAGTCGGGAGGACGGATCCGGGAGCAGTACTTC. Protein: CASSESGGRIREQYF.

Ten or more counts support this clonotype. V usage is TRBV20-1 and J usage is TRBJ2-2; 9 bases match TRBD2. The V gene end was trimmed by 0 bases and the J gene end by 6 bases; junction bases not matched to a gene: 8. The CDR3 covers 16 residues. The V gene's germline CDR1 is DFQATT and CDR2 SNEGSKA (reference sequence). CDR3 bases: TGCAGTGCTAGAGATGGCGGGAGGGCCGGCTCCGGGGAGCTGTTTTTT. Its protein product is CSARDGGRAGSGELFF.

Worth noting for this clonotype: A read error may be the cause here, since a much bigger clone is one base away. The rearrangement uses TRBV5-6 and TRBJ1-2, with D unresolved. The CDR3 totals 14 residues. From germline, CDR1 is SGHDT and CDR2 YYEEEE. Trimming took off 0 bases at V and 12 bases at J, with 18 bases between the two ends. The CDR3 DNA sequence: TGTGCCAGCAGCTTGGGCAGCACTATCAGAGGCCACACCTTC. Amino acids: CASSLGSTIRGHTF.

A word on this clonotype: Being one base from a much bigger clone, this may be a read error. V is TRBV6-5 and J is TRBJ2-7, with 12 bases fitting TRBD2. This CDR3 has 16 amino acids. Looked up from germline, CDR1 is MNHEY and CDR2 is SVGAGI. The V gene end was trimmed by 2 bases and the J gene end by 2 bases; junction bases not matched to a gene: 4. The chain's CDR3 is CASSYLTSGSAYEQYF. The CDR3 DNA sequence: TGTGCCAGCAGTTACCTGACTAGCGGGAGTGCCTACGAGCAGTACTTC.

This clonotype was observed at least ten times. The V call is TRBV7-9, the J call TRBJ1-1; the D gene is possibly TRBD1 (5 bases). The CDR3 has 15 amino acids. With 5 bases removed from V and 6 bases from J, the gap between germline ends came to 19 bases. CDR1 is SEHNR and CDR2 is FQNEAQ in the germline V gene (reference sequence). The CDR3 DNA sequence: TGTGCCAGCAGCCCTTTGGAGCCAGGGAAGCCTGAAGCTTTCTTT. Translation: CASSPLEPGKPEAFF.

As to this clonotype: This could be a read error, since a much larger clone is one nucleotide away. The chain uses TRBV7-4 and TRBJ2-7; no reliable D call. CDR1 is SGHVT, CDR2 SQSDAQ, per germline. The CDR3 spans 13 residues. DNA of the CDR3: TGTGCCAGCAGCGCACTGGTGGCCTACGAGCACTACTTC. Translation gives CASSALVAYEHYF.

At least ten counts were recorded for this clonotype. The chain recombines TRBV5-1 with TRBJ2-1; 9 nucleotides match TRBD2. CDR1 and CDR2 (germline): SGHRS, YFSETQ. V shed 0 bases, J shed 2 bases, and the junction held 3 bases outside the gene matches. This CDR3 is 16 amino acids long. CDR3 sequence: CASSLALAGTYNEQFF. For the CDR3, the DNA is TGCGCCAGCAGCTTGGCCCTAGCGGGGACCTACAATGAGCAGTTCTTC.

This clonotype was observed many times. The rearrangement joins TRBV15 to TRBJ1-1, with a tentative D call TRBD1 (5 bases). The CDR3 extends over 16 amino acids. Germline CDR1 is LNHNV and CDR2 is YYDKDF (reference sequence). Trimming left V 0 bases short and J 0 bases short, with 11 bases between. CDR3 sequence reads: CATSREGSRVNTEAFF. The CDR3 DNA reads as TGTGCCACCAGCAGAGAGGGGAGCAGGGTGAACACTGAAGCTTTCTTT.

The chain couples TRBV7-6 to TRBJ1-1, with D possibly TRBD1 on 6 matching bases. Trimming stripped 1 base from V and 0 bases from J, with 15 bases between. The germline V gene encodes CDR1 SGHVS and CDR2 FNYEAQ. The CDR3 spans 17 residues. As DNA, the CDR3 is TGTGCCAGCAGCTTAGGGACAGTTGGCACCCTGAACACTGAAGCTTTCTTT. Translation: CASSLGTVGTLNTEAFF. Variable domain in full (rest from reference TRBV7-6 and TRBJ1-1): GAGVSQSPRYKVTKRGQDVALRCDPISGHVSLYWYRQALGQGPEFLTYFNYEAQQDKSGLPNDRFSAERPEGSISTLTIQRTEQRDSAMYRCASSLGTVGTLNTEAFFGQGTRLTVV.

This clonotype was observed many times. This chain connects TRBV7-6 to TRBJ2-5; no clear D. V lost 1 base to trimming and J lost 3 bases, with 9 bases between them. Germline-derived CDR1 and CDR2 are SGHVS and FNYEAQ. The CDR3 is 14 amino acids. The CDR3 reads CASSLGVAEETQYF. CDR3 bases: TGTGCCAGCAGCTTAGGAGTGGCGGAAGAGACCCAGTACTTC.

The V gene is TRBV10-3, the J gene TRBJ1-1; D is undetermined. The CDR3 has 17 residues. Trimming took off 0 bases at V and 4 bases at J, with 18 bases between the two ends. Germline values: CDR1 ENHRY, CDR2 SYGVKD. The CDR3 loop reads CAISESELDLVVTEAFF. The CDR3 region has the DNA TGTGCCATCAGTGAGTCGGAACTAGACCTGGTGGTCACTGAAGCTTTCTTT.

This clonotype has at least ten counts. The chain combines TRBV5-1 with TRBJ2-7; TRBD2 agrees at 7 bases. Germline V gene lookup returns CDR1 SGHRS and CDR2 YFSETQ. The CDR3 extends over 18 amino acids. The V gene end was trimmed by 4 bases and the J gene end by 0 bases; junction bases not matched to a gene: 16. CDR3 sequence (DNA): TGCGCCAGCAGCCCTACTAGCGACCCCGAGTCCGGCTCCTACGAGCAGTACTTC. Encoded protein: CASSPTSDPESGSYEQYF.

J is TRBJ2-4 and V is TRBV20-1, with D perhaps given as TRBD1 or TRBD2 (5 bases each). The CDR3 runs 15 residues. Trimming stripped 1 base from V and 1 base from J, with 11 bases between. In germline, CDR1 is DFQATT, CDR2 SNEGSKA (reference sequence). CDR3 residues: CSARARGVAKNIQYF. For the CDR3, the DNA is TGCAGTGCTAGAGCGAGAGGGGTGGCCAAAAACATTCAGTACTTC.

Ten or more counts support this clonotype. The chain links TRBV5-1 to TRBJ2-3, with 15 bases aligning to TRBD2. Trimming cost V 4 bases and J 3 bases; bases outside gene matches: 9. The V gene's germline CDR1 is SGHRS and CDR2 YFSETQ. This CDR3 has 18 residues. Here the CDR3 reads CASSTWTSGRAETDTQYF. The CDR3 nucleotides are TGCGCCAGCAGCACCTGGACTAGCGGGAGGGCCGAGACAGATACGCAGTATTTT. Using reference TRBV5-1 and TRBJ2-3 for the parts outside the CDR3, the full variable domain is KAGVTQTPRYLIKTRGQQVTLSCSPISGHRSVSWYQQTPGQGLQFLFEYFSETQRNKGNFPGRFSGRQFSNSRSEMNVSTLELGDSALYLCASSTWTSGRAETDTQYFGPGTRLTVL.

This clonotype was found many times. This chain joins TRBV5-1 and TRBJ2-7, with a weak D call TRBD1 (6 bases). The V and J ends lost 3 bases and 1 base respectively, with 14 bases between them. This CDR3 contains 15 residues. Germline V gene lookup returns CDR1 SGHRS and CDR2 YFSETQ. This chain's CDR3 is CASSSYQGISYEQYF. CDR3 nucleotide sequence: TGCGCCAGCAGCTCATACCAGGGGATTTCCTACGAGCAGTACTTC.

There are many counts of this clonotype. The chain has TRBV6-5 and TRBJ2-5; 11 bases are a match to TRBD2. V dropped 6 bases and J dropped 5; count of bases not matched to a gene: 5. The V gene's germline CDR1 is MNHEY and CDR2 SVGAGI. This CDR3 comprises 14 residues. In DNA, the CDR3 is TGTGCCAGCAGAACTAGCGGGAGAATGGAGACCCAGTACTTC. Encoded protein: CASRTSGRMETQYF.

This chain links TRBV7-9 with TRBJ2-7, with TRBD1 identical over 7 bases. The J segment lost 3 bases and the V segment lost 5 bases, leaving 4 bases of the junction unmatched. CDR3 length equals 13 residues. The germline CDR1 and CDR2 sequences are SEHNR and FQNEAQ (reference sequence). The CDR3 here is CASSPGQDYEQYF. CDR3 coding DNA: TGTGCCAGCAGCCCCGGACAGGACTACGAGCAGTACTTC.

This clonotype was detected many times. The rearrangement uses TRBV29-1 and TRBJ2-2, with unresolved D. Trimming cost V 4 bases and J 0 bases, with 12 bases left between them. CDR1 and CDR2 from the germline V gene are SQVTM and ANQGSEA. This CDR3 contains 15 residues. The CDR3 reads CSVGEANPNTGELFF. The CDR3 DNA sequence: TGCAGCGTTGGAGAGGCTAACCCGAACACCGGGGAGCTGTTTTTT.

In its sample, this clonotype was seen many times. This rearrangement joins TRBV20-1 to TRBJ2-3, with 9 bases identical to TRBD1. J was trimmed by 0 bases and V by 5 bases; bases with no gene match: 6. Germline values: CDR1 DFQATT, CDR2 SNEGSKA (reference sequence). CDR3 length: 15 residues. The CDR3 reads CSAVGDRGSTDTQYF. CDR3 coding DNA: TGCAGTGCTGTAGGCGACAGGGGGAGCACAGATACGCAGTATTTT.

This clonotype was recorded at least ten times. The chain recombines TRBV25-1 with TRBJ2-1, with TRBD2 matching 12 bases. The ends lost 8 bases at V and 8 bases at J; junction bases unmatched: 7. This CDR3 comprises 14 residues. The V gene's germline CDR1 is MGHDK and CDR2 SYGVNS. CDR3 residues: CASLAGGGRHEQFF. DNA of the CDR3: TGTGCCAGCCTAGCGGGAGGGGGTCGCCATGAGCAGTTCTTC.

The chain recombines TRBV29-1 with TRBJ1-1, with D unclear. CDR1 is SQVTM, CDR2 ANQGSEA, per germline. The germline V and J ends were trimmed by 6 bases and 3 bases, with 8 bases remaining between them. The length of the CDR3 is 11 residues. DNA of the CDR3: TGCAGCGTAAAGGATGACACTGAAGCTTTCTTT. Amino acid sequence: CSVKDDTEAFF.

This clonotype showed up many times. The chain combines TRBV20-1 with TRBJ1-1; possibly TRBD1 for D (5 bases). There are 12 residues in the CDR3. CDR1 DFQATT and CDR2 SNEGSKA come from the germline V gene (reference sequence). Trimming stripped 1 base from V and 4 bases from J, with 7 bases between. The CDR3 nucleotides read TGCAGTGCTAGAGCAGGGAGCACTGAAGCTTTCTTT. It encodes CSARAGSTEAFF.

The genes are TRBV10-3 and TRBJ1-6; 10 bases agree with TRBD1. Germline CDR1 is ENHRY and CDR2 is SYGVKD. The CDR3 covers 14 residues. V was clipped by 8 bases and J by 5 bases; unmatched bases: 3. CDR3 nucleotides: TGTGCCATCCGGACAGGGGGAAATAATTCACCCCTCCACTTT. Amino acids: CAIRTGGNNSPLHF.

This clonotype was counted only a few times. The rearrangement joins TRBV12-3 or TRBV12-4 to TRBJ2-7; D unclear. This CDR3 is built from 13 residues. V lost 0 bases to trimming and J lost 4 bases, with 7 bases between them. The CDR3 is CASSLAARYEQYF. The DNA of the CDR3 is TGTGCCAGCAGTTTAGCGGCAAGGTACGAGCAGTACTTC.

The sample holds many counts of this clonotype. This chain uses TRBV20-1 with TRBJ2-3, with TRBD2 identical over 8 bases. CDR1 is DFQATT and CDR2 is SNEGSKA in the germline V gene (reference sequence). V trimming: 3 bases; J trimming: 6 bases; junction bases outside the gene matches: 8. The CDR3 runs 14 residues. CDR3 in amino acids: CSARIAGLTDTQYF. The CDR3 bases are TGCAGTGCTAGGATAGCGGGGTTGACGGATACGCAGTATTTT.